Following are 32 T cell receptor beta chains from one sample sequenced in a study of T cell responses to AZD1222 COVID-19 vaccine. Produced via immunoSEQ multiplex PCR; TCRdb's table is partial and in-frame only. The sample holds 150,000 to 160,000 clones, 88% seen once. Sample: peripheral blood, taken after recovery from COVID-19. The receptors come from an adult who had recovered from COVID-19.

The chain has TRBV25-1 and TRBJ2-3; TRBD2 might be the D (6 bases). V lost 3 bases and J 7 bases, leaving 14 bases between the germline ends. The CDR3 has 14 residues. Germline V lookup: CDR1 MGHDK, CDR2 SYGVNS. The CDR3 region is CASSEEGMRNTQYF. CDR3 DNA: TGTGCCAGCAGTGAGGAGGGGATGCGGAATACGCAGTATTTT.

The DNA for the CDR3 is TGTGCCACCAGCCGATCACAGGGGGCAGGGAACACCGGGGAGCTGTTTTTT. Protein: CATSRSQGAGNTGELFF. The chain is built from TRBV15 and TRBJ2-2; TRBD1 matches at 9 bases. Trimming cost V 5 bases and J 1 base; bases outside gene matches: 8. Germline lookup yields CDR1 LNHNV and CDR2 YYDKDF (reference sequence). The length of the CDR3 is 17 residues.

The chain employs TRBV5-1 and TRBJ2-5; 9 positions agree with TRBD1. This CDR3 contains 15 residues. Germline V gene sequence: CDR1 SGHRS, CDR2 YFSETQ. Trimming took 2 bases from V and 5 from J; bases not matched to a gene: 7. CDR3 in amino acids: CASSLQGAWVETQYF. The DNA for the CDR3 is TGCGCCAGCAGCTTACAGGGGGCGTGGGTCGAGACCCAGTACTTC.

The chain is built from TRBV7-3 and TRBJ2-6; no clear D. The CDR3 runs 14 residues. Between the trimmed V and J ends, which lost 5 bases and 2 bases, there was a span of 7 bases. Germline loops: CDR1 SGHTA, CDR2 FQGTGA. CDR3 loop: CASSPRTGANVLTF. The CDR3 DNA is TGTGCCAGCAGCCCCAGGACTGGGGCCAACGTCCTGACTTTC.

This chain uses TRBV18 with TRBJ2-1; no definite D call. The ends were cut back, 5 bases at V and 6 bases at J, with 11 bases in the middle. Germline lookup yields CDR1 KGHSH and CDR2 LQKENI. The CDR3 runs to 13 residues. CDR3 bases: TGTGCCAGCTCATTCGGCCAACTCAATGAGCAGTTCTTC. Protein: CASSFGQLNEQFF.

The CDR3 DNA reads TGTGCCAGTGATGACGGGGACAATGAGCAGTTCTTC. It is translated as CASDDGDNEQFF. The chain employs TRBV19 and TRBJ2-1, with D possibly TRBD2 on 5 matching bases. Germline CDR1 is LNHDA and CDR2 is SQIVND (reference sequence). The CDR3 is made up of 12 amino acids. Deletions cut 8 bases from V and 5 bases from J, with 10 bases between.

The CDR3, as DNA: TGTGCCAGCAGTGAACCCAGGGGGAGGAACACTGAAGCTTTCTTT. It is translated as CASSEPRGRNTEAFF. This chain joins TRBV6-1 and TRBJ1-1, with 7 bases matching TRBD1. Per the germline V gene, CDR1 is MNHNS and CDR2 is SASEGT. The V and J ends lost 2 bases and 1 base, in that order; junction bases with no gene match: 4. The CDR3 sequence is 15 residues long.

The rearrangement links TRBV5-1 to TRBJ2-1; 12 bases map to TRBD2. The CDR3 is made up of 15 amino acids. V gave up 4 bases and J gave up 5 bases; unmatched junction bases: 4. Per the germline V gene, CDR1 is SGHRS and CDR2 is YFSETQ. The CDR3: CASSKLAGGHNEQFF. The CDR3 DNA reads as TGCGCCAGCAGCAAACTAGCGGGGGGCCACAATGAGCAGTTCTTC. Complete variable domain (other parts from reference TRBV5-1 and TRBJ2-1): KAGVTQTPRYLIKTRGQQVTLSCSPISGHRSVSWYQQTPGQGLQFLFEYFSETQRNKGNFPGRFSGRQFSNSRSEMNVSTLELGDSALYLCASSKLAGGHNEQFFGPGTRLTVL.

This chain links TRBV11-1 with TRBJ1-1, with TRBD1 identical over 7 bases. Trimming took 5 bases from V and 7 from J; bases not matched to a gene: 7. CDR3 length: 13 residues. Germline V gene lookup returns CDR1 SGHAT and CDR2 FQDESV (reference sequence). For the CDR3, the DNA is TGTGCCAGCAGCGCGGACAGGAACGGTGAAGCTTTCTTT. Translating gives CASSADRNGEAFF.

The rearrangement uses TRBV19 and TRBJ1-1; maybe TRBD1 (6 bases). CDR3 length: 12 amino acids. V shed 9 bases and J shed 6 bases, with 14 bases lying between them. The germline V gene encodes CDR1 LNHDA and CDR2 SQIVND (reference sequence). The CDR3 loop reads CASHTGFSEAFF. The CDR3 coding sequence is TGTGCCAGCCACACAGGGTTCTCTGAAGCTTTCTTT. Full variable domain (outside the CDR3, taken from reference TRBV19 and TRBJ1-1): DGGITQSPKYLFRKEGQNVTLSCEQNLNHDAMYWYRQDPGQGLRLIYYSQIVNDFQKGDIAEGYSVSREKKESFPLTVTSAQKNPTAFYLCASHTGFSEAFFGQGTRLTVV.

The rearrangement links TRBV2 to TRBJ1-5; 10 bases are shared with TRBD1. Germline CDR1 and CDR2: SNHLY and FYNNEI. J was trimmed by 4 bases and V by 2 bases; bases with no gene match: 2. The CDR3 length is 15 residues. CDR3 sequence reads: CASSEWGQGNQPQHF. For the CDR3, the DNA is TGTGCCAGCAGTGAATGGGGACAGGGGAATCAGCCCCAGCATTTT. Full variable domain (remainder filled in from reference TRBV2 and TRBJ1-5): EPEVTQTPSHQVTQMGQEVILRCVPISNHLYFYWYRQILGQKVEFLVSFYNNEISEKSEIFDDQFSVERPDGSNFTLKIRSTKLEDSAMYFCASSEWGQGNQPQHFGDGTRLSIL.

This chain uses TRBV7-8 with TRBJ2-7; D is possibly TRBD1 (6 bases). Germline CDR1 and CDR2: SGHVS and FQNEAQ. CDR3 size: 15 residues. V was shortened by 3 bases and J by 0 bases, with 12 bases between the two germline ends. CDR3 coding DNA: TGTGCCAGCAGCTTTGGACGGGACAACTCCTACGAGCAGTACTTC. It codes for CASSFGRDNSYEQYF.

This clone is medium-sized by share. This rearrangement joins TRBV7-9 to TRBJ2-2, with D perhaps matching TRBD1 (6 bases). V was shortened by 1 base and J by 4 bases, with 7 bases between the two germline ends. The CDR3 loop spans 14 amino acids. Germline V lookup: CDR1 SEHNR, CDR2 FQNEAQ (reference sequence). The CDR3: CASSLVGGTGELFF. The DNA for the CDR3 is TGTGCCAGCAGCTTAGTAGGGGGCACCGGGGAGCTGTTTTTT.

The V gene is TRBV19, the J gene TRBJ2-3; a possible D gene is TRBD1 (5 bases). The CDR3 runs 15 residues. CDR1 and CDR2 (germline): LNHDA, SQIVND (reference sequence). V was shortened by 1 base and J by 5 bases, with 13 bases between the two germline ends. Here the CDR3 DNA reads TGTGCCAGTAGTATAGTAGGGCAGGGAAAAGATACGCAGTATTTT. This codes for CASSIVGQGKDTQYF.

CDR3 bases: TGTGCCAGCAGCACAAAGGACAGTATACGCGAAAAACTGTTTTTT. Translation gives CASSTKDSIREKLFF. The V call is TRBV7-9, the J call TRBJ1-4, with a tentative D call TRBD1 (6 bases). Per germline, CDR1 SEHNR and CDR2 FQNEAQ (reference sequence). CDR3 length: 15 amino acids. Trimming removed 5 bases at V and 8 bases at J, with 18 bases between.

This chain links TRBV5-4 with TRBJ1-1; the D is unclear. Trimming stripped 0 bases from V and 2 bases from J, with 11 bases between. The CDR3 loop spans 15 amino acids. Germline CDR1 and CDR2: SGHNT and YYREEE (reference sequence). In nucleotides, the CDR3 is TGTGCCAGCAGCTTGGCGGGTGTCAGCAACACTGAAGCTTTCTTT. It encodes CASSLAGVSNTEAFF.

This clone showed up just once. The chain carries TRBV7-3 and TRBJ1-1; D perhaps matches TRBD1 (5 bases). The CDR3 runs to 17 residues. CDR1 SGHTA and CDR2 FQGTGA come from the germline V gene. V was trimmed by 0 bases and J by 1 base, leaving 15 bases between them. CDR3 protein: CASSLTRAGPTNTEAFF. In DNA, the CDR3 is TGTGCCAGCAGCTTAACCAGGGCAGGGCCGACGAACACTGAAGCTTTCTTT.

Turning to this clone: An end of the junction does not agree with germline; a read error may underlie this. This chain links TRBV6-6 with TRBJ1-2; 8 positions agree with TRBD1. The CDR3 is 12 amino acids. Germline V gene sequence: CDR1 MNHNY, CDR2 SVGAGI (reference sequence). DNA of the CDR3: TGTGCCAGCAGTAGACAGGGGTCCCAGTCTCACTTC. It specifies CASSRQGSQSHF.

The V gene is TRBV7-3, the J gene TRBJ1-6, with TRBD1 matching over 7 bases. CDR1 and CDR2 from the germline V gene are SGHTA and FQGTGA. Trimming cost V 1 base and J 10 bases; bases outside gene matches: 7. The length of the CDR3 is 15 residues. The CDR3 protein is CASSLRQGGHSPLHF. The CDR3 DNA sequence: TGTGCCAGCAGCTTAAGACAGGGAGGACACTCACCCCTCCACTTT. Complete variable domain (other parts from reference TRBV7-3 and TRBJ1-6): GAGVSQTPSNKVTEKGKYVELRCDPISGHTALYWYRQSLGQGPEFLIYFQGTGAADDSGLPNDRFFAVRPEGSVSTLKIQRTERGDSAVYLCASSLRQGGHSPLHFGNGTRLTVT.

This clone has just a few counts. The chain combines TRBV27 with TRBJ2-1; 8 bases map to TRBD2. V gave up 8 bases and J gave up 6 bases; unmatched junction bases: 15. The CDR3 spans 16 residues. Germline lookup yields CDR1 MNHEY and CDR2 SMNVEV (reference sequence). CDR3 sequence: CASGYPFRTSINEQFF. CDR3 sequence (DNA): TGTGCCAGCGGTTACCCTTTTCGGACTAGCATCAATGAGCAGTTCTTC.

The chain recombines TRBV6-5 with TRBJ1-1; possible D gene TRBD1, 6 bases. This CDR3 contains 12 residues. Trimming took 11 bases from V and 6 from J, leaving 16 bases between them. CDR1 is MNHEY, CDR2 SVGAGI, per germline. CDR3 amino acids: CAGHTGISEAFF. CDR3 in DNA: TGTGCCGGTCACACAGGGATTTCTGAAGCTTTCTTT.

For the CDR3, the DNA is TGTGCCAGCAGCTTAGCTTTGGGGGCTAGCGGGACCTACGAGCAGTACTTC. Protein product: CASSLALGASGTYEQYF. This chain links TRBV7-6 with TRBJ2-7, with 9 nucleotides matching TRBD2. The CDR3 totals 17 residues. J lost 2 bases, V lost 0 bases, and 8 bases had no gene match. Looked up from germline, CDR1 is SGHVS and CDR2 is FNYEAQ.

The chain recombines TRBV4-1 with TRBJ1-2; perhaps TRBD1 as D (5 bases). CDR1 is MGHRA and CDR2 is YSYEKL in the germline V gene. This CDR3 contains 12 residues. The V end lost 5 bases, the J end lost 13 bases, and 17 bases lay between the germline ends. In DNA, the CDR3 is TGCGCCAGCAGCGGGGGGAAGGGATCCTCCACCTTC. This codes for CASSGGKGSSTF.

In this sample, this clone turned up once. The CDR3 here is CASSPRTRERRDTQYF. The CDR3 DNA is TGTGCCAGTAGTCCCCGGACTAGGGAAAGGAGAGATACGCAGTATTTT. The chain carries TRBV19 and TRBJ2-3; 7 positions match TRBD2. From germline, CDR1 is LNHDA and CDR2 SQIVND (reference sequence). With 5 bases clipped from V and 5 bases from J, the junction kept 13 bases outside the gene matches. This CDR3 spans 16 amino acids.

The rearrangement uses TRBV19 and TRBJ1-1; no firm D call. V dropped 4 bases and J dropped 4 bases, with 10 bases sitting between them. Germline V lookup: CDR1 LNHDA, CDR2 SQIVND (reference sequence). The CDR3 totals 13 residues. The CDR3 coding sequence is TGTGCCAGTAGTAATCCGGGTGCCACTGAAGCTTTCTTT. Protein sequence: CASSNPGATEAFF.

CDR3 sequence: CASEGQGAKGTEAFF. The CDR3 nucleotides read TGTGCCAGCGAAGGACAGGGGGCGAAGGGCACTGAAGCTTTCTTT. V gene TRBV2 combines with J gene TRBJ1-1, with TRBD1 matching 11 bases. J lost 4 bases, V lost 8 bases, and 9 bases had no gene match. Germline V CDR1 and CDR2: SNHLY, FYNNEI. The CDR3 spans 15 residues. Based on the CDR3 plus reference TRBV2 and TRBJ1-1, the full variable domain is EPEVTQTPSHQVTQMGQEVILRCVPISNHLYFYWYRQILGQKVEFLVSFYNNEISEKSEIFDDQFSVERPDGSNFTLKIRSTKLEDSAMYFCASEGQGAKGTEAFFGQGTRLTVV.

The J gene is TRBJ1-2, the V gene TRBV3-1 (or the pseudogene TRBV3-2); TRBD1 aligns across 9 bases. Germline CDR1 and CDR2: LGHDT and YNNKEL (reference sequence). V lost 3 bases and J lost 7; bases outside the gene matches: 12. The CDR3 totals 16 residues. The CDR3 region is CASSHGTGGARGGYTF. The CDR3 nucleotides are TGTGCCAGCAGCCATGGTACAGGGGGCGCGAGGGGTGGCTACACCTTC.

The chain carries TRBV19 and TRBJ1-2, with 8 bases fitting TRBD1. The CDR3 sequence is 13 residues long. Germline V gene lookup returns CDR1 LNHDA and CDR2 SQIVND (reference sequence). V shed 2 bases, J shed 4 bases, and the junction held 0 bases outside the gene matches. The CDR3 loop reads CASSITGGYGYTF. CDR3 in DNA: TGTGCCAGTAGTATAACAGGGGGCTATGGCTACACCTTC.

V and J are TRBV10-3 and TRBJ2-5, with 10 bases fitting TRBD2. J lost 4 bases, V lost 10 bases, and 6 bases had no gene match. Germline CDR1 ENHRY, CDR2 SYGVKD. The CDR3 runs to 13 residues. The CDR3 sequence: CATLAGGLETQYF. The CDR3 DNA follows: TGTGCCACCTTAGCGGGGGGCTTAGAGACCCAGTACTTC.

The V and J genes are TRBV6-6 and TRBJ1-5; no reliable D call. CDR3 length: 14 residues. The V and J ends lost 7 bases and 2 bases respectively, with 12 bases between them. From germline, CDR1 is MNHNY and CDR2 SVGAGI (reference sequence). In DNA form, the CDR3 reads TGTGCCAGCAACATCGAGGGAGGCAATCAGCCCCAGCATTTT. This gives the protein CASNIEGGNQPQHF.

The chain recombines TRBV5-1 with TRBJ2-1; 12 bases fit TRBD2. The CDR3 is made up of 17 amino acids. Germline loops: CDR1 SGHRS, CDR2 YFSETQ. Trimming took 3 bases from V and 3 from J; bases not matched to a gene: 7. The CDR3: CASSSGLAGSIYNEQFF. The CDR3 nucleotides are TGCGCCAGCAGCTCTGGACTAGCGGGATCGATCTACAATGAGCAGTTCTTC.

The chain has TRBV10-1 and TRBJ2-3, with 12 bases matching TRBD2. V was clipped by 2 bases and J by 9 bases; unmatched bases: 0. Germline CDR1 is WNHNN and CDR2 is SYGVQD (reference sequence). This CDR3 has 13 amino acids. CDR3 nucleotides: TGCGCCAGCAGTGAGACTAGCGGGAGGACGCAGTATTTT. It translates to CASSETSGRTQYF.